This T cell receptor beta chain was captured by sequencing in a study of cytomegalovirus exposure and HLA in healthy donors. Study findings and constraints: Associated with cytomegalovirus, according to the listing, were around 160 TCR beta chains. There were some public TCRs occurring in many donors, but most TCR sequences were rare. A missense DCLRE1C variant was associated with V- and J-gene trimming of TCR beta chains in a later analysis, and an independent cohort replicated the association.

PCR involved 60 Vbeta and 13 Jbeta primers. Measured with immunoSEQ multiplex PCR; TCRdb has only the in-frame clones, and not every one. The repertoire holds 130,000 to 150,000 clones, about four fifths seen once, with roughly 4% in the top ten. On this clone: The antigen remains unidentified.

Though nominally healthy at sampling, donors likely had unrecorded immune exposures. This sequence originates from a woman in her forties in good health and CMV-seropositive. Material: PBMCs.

The CDR3 bases are TGCGCCAGCAGCCTACTAGCGGGGGGAGATACGCAGTATTTT. Its translation: CASSLLAGGDTQYF. The chain is built from TRBV4-3 and TRBJ2-3, with TRBD2 matching 12 bases. CDR3 length: 14 amino acids. Germline loops: CDR1 LGHNA, CDR2 YSLEER. The V and J ends lost 4 bases and 5 bases, in that order; junction bases with no gene match: 1.